Each of the 17 T cell receptor beta chains below was sequenced from the same sample in a study of spatial heterogeneity in lung cancer. TCRdb recomputed calls from the 5' RACE reads with MiXCR, one row per CDR3 protein. This table has tens of thousands of distinct CDR3 sequences, 10% to 15% appearing once. Sample time point: sample taken at primary tumor resection. Without sorting, whole RNA was sequenced from tumor, nontumor lung or frozen PBMC. Sequenced material: PBMCs, taken at surgery. All receptors come from a male donor with early-stage non-small cell lung cancer.

In its sample, this clonotype was seen a few times. CDR3 sequence (DNA): TGTGCCAGCACCCCAGGGTGGGAGAGTAGCAATCAGCCCCAGCATTTT. Protein product: CASTPGWESSNQPQHF. The chain combines TRBV12-3 or TRBV12-4 with TRBJ1-5; maybe TRBD1 (5 bases). V was trimmed by 7 bases and J by 0 bases, leaving 16 bases between them. There are 16 residues in the CDR3.

This clonotype appeared a few times. The chain recombines TRBV5-1 with TRBJ2-3; 7 bases fit TRBD2. Germline CDR1 is SGHRS and CDR2 is YFSETQ. J gave up 9 bases and V 7 bases, and 5 bases lay outside the gene matches. The CDR3 contains 11 residues. Written as DNA, the CDR3 is TGCGCCAGCCGGGGGGAAGGAACGCAGTATTTT. It specifies CASRGEGTQYF.

This clonotype has only a few counts. The chain employs TRBV20-1 and TRBJ2-1; D is unresolved. Trimming removed 1 base from V and 0 bases from J, with 10 bases in between. The germline V gene has CDR1 DFQATT and CDR2 SNEGSKA (reference sequence). This CDR3 is built from 15 residues. CDR3 coding DNA: TGCAGTGCTAGAGGAGCGTCGAGCTCCTACAATGAGCAGTTCTTC. Translating it yields CSARGASSSYNEQFF.

The rearrangement links TRBV10-3 to TRBJ2-7, with 9 bases that match TRBD1. J lost 0 bases, V lost 4 bases, and 4 bases had no gene match. The CDR3 covers 15 residues. Per germline, CDR1 ENHRY and CDR2 SYGVKD. As DNA, the CDR3 is TGTGCCATCAGTGTCGGGACAGGGAACTCCTACGAGCAGTACTTC. Translating gives CAISVGTGNSYEQYF.

The CDR3 sequence is CASSLDNGTPYEQYF. In DNA, the CDR3 is TGTGCCAGCAGTTTAGATAACGGGACACCCTACGAGCAGTACTTC. The chain uses TRBV12-3 or TRBV12-4 and TRBJ2-7; possible D gene TRBD1, 6 bases. The CDR3 spans 15 residues. The V end lost 1 base, the J end lost 2 bases, and 12 bases lay between the germline ends.

This clonotype was seen only a few times. The gene calls are TRBV29-1 and TRBJ2-1; TRBD2 matches at 7 bases. With V trimmed by 1 base and J by 8 bases, 5 bases remained unmatched. Germline lookup yields CDR1 SQVTM and CDR2 ANQGSEA. The CDR3 spans 13 residues. The CDR3 loop is CSVEGLANYEQFF. CDR3 nucleotide sequence: TGCAGCGTTGAAGGACTAGCTAACTATGAGCAGTTCTTC.

This clonotype came up a few times. The chain has TRBV10-3 and TRBJ1-2; possibly TRBD1 for D (5 bases). The V gene lost 11 bases and the J gene lost 4 bases, with 17 bases spanning the gap. CDR1 is ENHRY, CDR2 SYGVKD, per germline. CDR3 length: 13 residues. The CDR3 DNA reads TGTGCCGCCCATACGGGGCAAAGCTATGGCTACACCTTC. It specifies CAAHTGQSYGYTF.

Details on this clonotype: The junction differs from germline at one of its ends, possibly a read error. This sequence joins TRBV14 and TRBJ2-3, with 7 bases identical to TRBD1. The CDR3 covers 15 residues. Per the germline V gene, CDR1 is SGHDN and CDR2 is FVKESK. The CDR3 here is CAGSRAGTGTDTQYF. CDR3 DNA: TGTGCCGGCAGTAGAGCCGGGACAGGCACAGATACGCAGTATTTT.

The chain has TRBV4-3 and TRBJ2-1, with D possibly matching TRBD2 (6 bases). In germline, CDR1 is LGHNA, CDR2 YSLEER. Trimming stripped 1 base from V and 6 bases from J, with 10 bases between. The CDR3 runs 14 residues. This CDR3 reads CASSQVAEGNEQFF. The DNA for the CDR3 is TGCGCCAGCAGCCAAGTAGCGGAGGGCAATGAGCAGTTCTTC.

This chain joins TRBV12-5 and TRBJ1-1, with 11 bases lining up with TRBD1. Trimming removed 6 bases from V and 3 bases from J; junction bases left unmatched: 6. The CDR3 is made up of 15 amino acids. Germline CDR1 is LGHNT and CDR2 is FRNRAP. The CDR3 sequence: CASGPDRGRDTEAFF. In nucleotides, the CDR3 is TGTGCTAGTGGCCCGGACAGGGGGCGGGACACTGAAGCTTTCTTT.

The V and J genes are TRBV24-1 and TRBJ2-5; D unclear. The CDR3 is 15 residues long. V lost 4 bases to trimming and J lost 5 bases, with 16 bases between them. In germline, CDR1 is KGHDR, CDR2 SFDVKD. CDR3 sequence reads: CATSDPGPSRETQYF. The CDR3 DNA reads as TGTGCCACCAGTGACCCGGGCCCATCCCGGGAGACCCAGTACTTC.

V and J are TRBV27 and TRBJ1-6; no clear D. The CDR3 covers 13 residues. Germline V gene sequence: CDR1 MNHEY, CDR2 SMNVEV (reference sequence). V was pared by 6 bases and J by 10 bases, with 13 bases between. The CDR3 loop is CASRGDGDSPLHF. The CDR3 DNA reads as TGTGCCAGCAGAGGAGACGGAGACTCACCCCTCCACTTT.

This rearrangement joins TRBV6-2 or TRBV6-3 to TRBJ1-2; D might be TRBD1 (6 bases). Germline V gives CDR1 MNHEY, CDR2 SVGEGT. V lost 3 bases and J 4 bases, leaving 12 bases between the germline ends. The CDR3 is made up of 14 amino acids. CDR3 in amino acids: CASSYDRMGYGYTF. CDR3 DNA: TGTGCCAGCAGTTATGACAGGATGGGCTATGGCTACACCTTC.

This clonotype was counted only a few times. The rearrangement joins TRBV9 to TRBJ2-7, with TRBD2 matching over 7 bases. Germline trimming cut 2 bases from V and 5 bases from J; bases unmatched to any gene: 10. From germline, CDR1 is SGDLS and CDR2 YYNGEE. The CDR3 is 15 amino acids. CDR3 DNA sequence: TGTGCCAGCAGCGTTGGGCGGGGGACCCCTCACGAGCAGTACTTC. Its translation: CASSVGRGTPHEQYF.

This clonotype occurred many times. This sequence joins TRBV10-3 and TRBJ2-1, with D possibly matching TRBD2 (6 bases). Germline V gene sequence: CDR1 ENHRY, CDR2 SYGVKD. The CDR3 sequence is 16 residues long. V was clipped by 4 bases and J by 10 bases, with 23 bases between them. DNA for the CDR3: TGTGCCATCAGTGGGGAAGGGGCTAGCGAACGACGGGAGCAGTTCTTC. It is translated as CAISGEGASERREQFF.

This clonotype showed up just a few times. V gene TRBV9 combines with J gene TRBJ2-3, with D perhaps matching TRBD1 or TRBD2 (5 bases each). Germline V lookup: CDR1 SGDLS, CDR2 YYNGEE. The CDR3 is made up of 13 amino acids. The V end was cut by 1 base, the J end by 5 bases, with 8 bases between. CDR3 residues: CASSVPGRDTQYF. The CDR3 region has the DNA TGTGCCAGCAGCGTACCAGGGAGAGATACGCAGTATTTT.

The V gene is TRBV5-5, the J gene TRBJ2-1; TRBD2 agrees at 9 bases. Germline V gene sequence: CDR1 SGHKS, CDR2 YYEKEE (reference sequence). This CDR3 is 16 amino acids long. After removal of 4 bases from V and 1 base from J, the junction contained 6 bases not matched to a gene. The CDR3 DNA sequence: TGTGCCAGCAGCGCCTATAGCGGGAGTTCCTACAATGAGCAGTTCTTC. Its protein product is CASSAYSGSSYNEQFF.